The rows below give T cell receptor beta chains drawn from one sample of a study of T cell changes during pregnancy in multiple sclerosis. Measured with immunoSEQ multiplex PCR; TCRdb has only the in-frame clones, and not every one. The data contain about 92,000 clones, around 94% of them singletons. Source: peripheral blood, taken in the first trimester of pregnancy. The receptors originated from a female donor with multiple sclerosis, enrolled in a pregnancy study. CDR3s include the opening cysteine and the closing phenylalanine or tryptophan. D genes are given only for firm matches. Clone size is not always given. Where it is, it says once, few, many or a class for expanded clones.

CDR3aa: CSVSSTEAFF
CDR3nt: TGCAGCGTCTCGAGCACTGAAGCTTTCTTT
j_gene: TRBJ1-1
d_gene: -
v_gene: TRBV29-1
abundance: -

CDR3aa: CASSPGLAGRDTQYF
CDR3nt: TGCGCCAGCAGCCCGGGACTAGCGGGACGGGATACGCAGTATTTT
j_gene: TRBJ2-3
d_gene: TRBD2
v_gene: TRBV5-1
abundance: -

CDR3aa: CAISEGEQRRSYGYTF
CDR3nt: TGTGCCATCAGTGAAGGGGAACAACGACGGAGCTATGGCTACACCTTC
j_gene: TRBJ1-2
d_gene: -
v_gene: TRBV10-3
abundance: -

CDR3aa: CATRGGQGHQPQHF
CDR3nt: TGTGCCACCCGGGGGGGACAGGGCCATCAGCCCCAGCATTTT
j_gene: TRBJ1-5
d_gene: TRBD1
v_gene: TRBV6-5
abundance: -

CDR3aa: CASRRLAGGSNNEQFF
CDR3nt: TGTGCCAGCAGGCGGTTAGCGGGAGGTTCCAACAATGAGCAGTTCTTC
j_gene: TRBJ2-1
d_gene: TRBD2
v_gene: TRBV2
abundance: -

CDR3aa: CATSSLAGELVYNEQFF
CDR3nt: TGTGCCACCAGCAGTCTAGCGGGAGAATTGGTCTACAATGAGCAGTTCTTC
j_gene: TRBJ2-1
d_gene: TRBD2
v_gene: TRBV15
abundance: -

CDR3aa: CASSLRGGVYGYTF
CDR3nt: TGTGCCAGCAGTTTAAGGGGGGGGGTCTATGGCTACACCTTC
j_gene: TRBJ1-2
d_gene: -
v_gene: TRBV27
abundance: -

CDR3aa: CATSSGWGRPGNTIYF
CDR3nt: TGTGCCACCAGCAGTGGCTGGGGGCGACCTGGAAACACCATATATTTT
j_gene: TRBJ1-3
d_gene: -
v_gene: TRBV15
abundance: -

CDR3aa: CASSQSPGGTDTQYF
CDR3nt: TGCGCCAGCAGCCAATCCCCGGGGGGCACAGATACGCAGTATTTT
j_gene: TRBJ2-3
d_gene: -
v_gene: TRBV4-1
abundance: -

CDR3aa: CAWSVKGQGLETQYF
CDR3nt: TGTGCCTGGAGTGTAAAGGGACAGGGTCTGGAGACCCAGTACTTC
j_gene: TRBJ2-5
d_gene: TRBD1
v_gene: TRBV30
abundance: -

CDR3aa: CASSYTREGNGYTF
CDR3nt: TGTGCCAGCAGCTATACCAGGGAAGGGAATGGCTACACCTTC
j_gene: TRBJ1-2
d_gene: -
v_gene: TRBV6-5
abundance: -

CDR3aa: CASRGDRYTEAFF
CDR3nt: TGTGCCAGTCGAGGAGACAGATACACTGAAGCTTTCTTT
j_gene: TRBJ1-1
d_gene: -
v_gene: TRBV28
abundance: once

CDR3aa: CASRRTSGDYNEQFF
CDR3nt: TGCGCCAGCAGGAGGACTAGCGGGGACTACAATGAGCAGTTCTTC
j_gene: TRBJ2-1
d_gene: TRBD2
v_gene: TRBV5-1
abundance: once

CDR3aa: CASSQMTDSYTGELFF
CDR3nt: TGTGCCAGCAGTCAGATGACGGACAGCTACACCGGGGAGCTGTTTTTT
j_gene: TRBJ2-2
d_gene: -
v_gene: TRBV28
abundance: -

CDR3aa: CASSSGQTDTQYF
CDR3nt: TGTGCCAGCAGCTCTGGGCAGACAGATACGCAGTATTTT
j_gene: TRBJ2-3
d_gene: -
v_gene: TRBV9
abundance: -

CDR3aa: CASSFQDFYEQYF
CDR3nt: TGTGCCAGCAGTTTCCAGGATTTCTACGAGCAGTACTTC
j_gene: TRBJ2-7
d_gene: -
v_gene: TRBV28
abundance: -

CDR3aa: CASSLWTSGVNEQFF
CDR3nt: TGTGCCAGCAGCTTATGGACTAGCGGTGTTAATGAGCAGTTCTTC
j_gene: TRBJ2-1
d_gene: TRBD2
v_gene: TRBV7-9
abundance: -

CDR3aa: CASSLVGGRGNTEAFF
CDR3nt: TGCGCCAGCAGCTTGGTAGGGGGCCGAGGGAACACTGAAGCTTTCTTT
j_gene: TRBJ1-1
d_gene: TRBD1
v_gene: TRBV5-1
abundance: -

CDR3aa: CARGLAGGDEQYF
CDR3nt: TGTGCCAGAGGACTAGCGGGTGGAGACGAGCAGTACTTC
j_gene: TRBJ2-7
d_gene: TRBD2
v_gene: TRBV2
abundance: -

CDR3aa: CASSVRAGGTDTQYF
CDR3nt: TGTGCCAGCAGCGTTAGAGCGGGAGGGACAGATACGCAGTATTTT
j_gene: TRBJ2-3
d_gene: TRBD2
v_gene: TRBV9
abundance: -

CDR3aa: CASTTGDIPGELFF
CDR3nt: TGTGCCAGTACAACAGGGGATATTCCCGGGGAGCTGTTTTTT
j_gene: TRBJ2-2
d_gene: TRBD1
v_gene: TRBV19
abundance: few

CDR3aa: CASSSSFRSSYEQYF
CDR3nt: TGTGCCAGCAGTTCCTCCTTTAGGAGCTCCTACGAGCAGTACTTC
j_gene: TRBJ2-7
d_gene: -
v_gene: TRBV28
abundance: -

CDR3aa: CASSPASTDTQYF
CDR3nt: TGTGCCAGCAGCCCAGCGAGCACAGATACGCAGTATTTT
j_gene: TRBJ2-3
d_gene: -
v_gene: TRBV7-9
abundance: once

CDR3aa: CASSVESYDGQSRLLAFF
CDR3nt: TGTGCCAGCAGCGTAGAATCGTACGACGGCCAATCGAGGCTTTTGGCTTTCTTT
j_gene: TRBJ1-1
d_gene: -
v_gene: TRBV9
abundance: -

CDR3aa: CASSQDPGVNTEAFF
CDR3nt: TGCGCCAGCAGCCAAGATCCAGGGGTGAACACTGAAGCTTTCTTT
j_gene: TRBJ1-1
d_gene: -
v_gene: TRBV4-3
abundance: -

CDR3aa: CASSGLAGYEQYF
CDR3nt: TGTGCCAGCAGCGGGTTGGCTGGGTACGAGCAGTACTTC
j_gene: TRBJ2-7
d_gene: -
v_gene: TRBV27
abundance: once

CDR3aa: CASSNDRNTEAFF
CDR3nt: TGTGCCAGTAGTAATGACAGGAACACTGAAGCTTTCTTT
j_gene: TRBJ1-1
d_gene: -
v_gene: TRBV19
abundance: -

CDR3aa: CASSLAGSPEAFF
CDR3nt: TGCGCCAGCAGCTTGGCCGGGAGCCCTGAAGCTTTCTTT
j_gene: TRBJ1-1
d_gene: -
v_gene: TRBV5-1
abundance: -

CDR3aa: CSVELGQGGPEQYF
CDR3nt: TGCAGCGTTGAGCTGGGCCAGGGGGGCCCCGAGCAGTACTTC
j_gene: TRBJ2-7
d_gene: -
v_gene: TRBV29-1
abundance: once

CDR3aa: CASSERLAGLYEQYF
CDR3nt: TGTGCCAGCAGTGAACGGCTAGCGGGGCTCTACGAGCAGTACTTC
j_gene: TRBJ2-7
d_gene: TRBD2
v_gene: TRBV2
abundance: -

CDR3aa: CASSLDLALAPTRSYEQYF
CDR3nt: TGTGCCAGCAGCTTAGACCTTGCCCTAGCCCCGACACGCTCCTACGAGCAGTACTTC
j_gene: TRBJ2-7
d_gene: -
v_gene: TRBV7-8
abundance: -

CDR3aa: CASSLVGRALSNEKLFF
CDR3nt: TGCGCCAGCAGCTTGGTGGGCAGGGCGCTAAGTAATGAAAAACTGTTTTTT
j_gene: TRBJ1-4
d_gene: -
v_gene: TRBV5-1
abundance: -

CDR3aa: CASSFHQGNYGYTF
CDR3nt: TGTGCCAGCAGTTTCCACCAGGGGAACTATGGCTACACCTTC
j_gene: TRBJ1-2
d_gene: -
v_gene: TRBV28
abundance: -

CDR3aa: CASSLFQGDYGYTF
CDR3nt: TGCGCCAGCAGCTTGTTCCAGGGGGACTATGGCTACACCTTC
j_gene: TRBJ1-2
d_gene: TRBD1
v_gene: TRBV5-1
abundance: few

CDR3aa: CASSNRSKPGLELNEQFF
CDR3nt: TGTGCCAGCAGCAATCGGAGTAAACCGGGACTAGAACTCAATGAGCAGTTCTTC
j_gene: TRBJ2-1
d_gene: -
v_gene: TRBV21-1
abundance: -

CDR3aa: CASSQVPGIPNREKRKERFF
CDR3nt: TGCGCCAGCAGCCAAGTGCCCGGGATCCCGAACCGAGAAAAGCGCAAGGAGAGGTTCTTC
j_gene: TRBJ2-1
d_gene: -
v_gene: TRBV4-1
abundance: -

CDR3aa: CASSLVVTSGSAAGELFF
CDR3nt: TGTGCCAGCAGCTTAGTGGTGACTAGCGGGAGTGCTGCCGGGGAGCTGTTTTTT
j_gene: TRBJ2-2
d_gene: TRBD2
v_gene: TRBV7-9
abundance: -

CDR3aa: CASSWVAASGGFEQYF
CDR3nt: TGTGCCAGCAGCTGGGTAGCGGCTAGCGGGGGTTTCGAGCAGTACTTC
j_gene: TRBJ2-7
d_gene: TRBD2
v_gene: TRBV11-2
abundance: -

CDR3aa: CASSSPTSGIYEQYF
CDR3nt: TGTGCCAGCAGTTCTCCGACTAGCGGCATCTACGAGCAGTACTTC
j_gene: TRBJ2-7
d_gene: TRBD2
v_gene: TRBV28
abundance: -

CDR3aa: CASSDSPGAQYF
CDR3nt: TGTGCCAGCAGCGACAGTCCTGGGGCCCAGTACTTC
j_gene: TRBJ2-5
d_gene: -
v_gene: TRBV5-4
abundance: -

CDR3aa: CASGPLAGGVEQFF
CDR3nt: TGTGCCAGTGGGCCCCTAGCGGGAGGCGTGGAGCAGTTCTTC
j_gene: TRBJ2-1
d_gene: TRBD2
v_gene: TRBV19
abundance: -

CDR3aa: CASSKDRGRSFYEQYF
CDR3nt: TGTGCCAGCAGCAAGGACAGGGGGCGTTCTTTCTACGAGCAGTACTTC
j_gene: TRBJ2-7
d_gene: TRBD1
v_gene: TRBV5-5
abundance: -

CDR3aa: CASSFRAGEANVLTF
CDR3nt: TGCGCCAGCAGCTTTCGGGCAGGGGAAGCCAACGTCCTGACTTTC
j_gene: TRBJ2-6
d_gene: -
v_gene: TRBV5-1
abundance: -

CDR3aa: CASSPSAESRELFF
CDR3nt: TGTGCCAGCAGCCCGAGTGCCGAGAGTAGGGAGCTGTTTTTT
j_gene: TRBJ2-2
d_gene: -
v_gene: TRBV6-6
abundance: -

CDR3aa: CSVEVGGRQHF
CDR3nt: TGCAGCGTTGAAGTGGGGGGTCGCCAGCATTTT
j_gene: TRBJ1-5
d_gene: -
v_gene: TRBV29-1
abundance: -

CDR3aa: CASSLGTSQTYEQYF
CDR3nt: TGTGCCAGCAGCTTAGGGACTAGCCAGACCTACGAGCAGTACTTC
j_gene: TRBJ2-7
d_gene: TRBD2
v_gene: TRBV13
abundance: -

CDR3aa: CASSTPGTSGYEQYF
CDR3nt: TGTGCCAGTAGTACCCCCGGGACTAGCGGCTACGAGCAGTACTTC
j_gene: TRBJ2-7
d_gene: TRBD2
v_gene: TRBV19
abundance: -

CDR3aa: CASTGTGPGSGYTF
CDR3nt: TGCGCCAGTACCGGGACAGGGCCTGGGTCAGGCTACACCTTC
j_gene: TRBJ1-2
d_gene: TRBD1
v_gene: TRBV5-1
abundance: -

CDR3aa: CASSLFFGTGGGKLFF
CDR3nt: TGTGCCAGCAGTTTATTTTTCGGGACAGGGGGCGGAAAACTGTTTTTT
j_gene: TRBJ1-4
d_gene: TRBD1
v_gene: TRBV27
abundance: few

CDR3aa: CASSFQGSTDTQYF
CDR3nt: TGTGCCAGCAGCTTTCAGGGAAGCACAGATACGCAGTATTTT
j_gene: TRBJ2-3
d_gene: -
v_gene: TRBV7-8
abundance: -

CDR3aa: CASSRGQGAGAKNIQYF
CDR3nt: TGTGCCAGCAGTAGGGGACAGGGGGCCGGGGCCAAAAACATTCAGTACTTC
j_gene: TRBJ2-4
d_gene: TRBD1
v_gene: TRBV27
abundance: -